This T cell receptor (beta chain) originates from a study of cytomegalovirus exposure and HLA in healthy donors. The V gene's germline CDR1 is SNHLY and CDR2 FYNNEI. Trimming took 10 bases from V and 5 from J, leaving 17 bases between them. This CDR3 is 14 amino acids long. Both 60 Vbeta primers and 13 Jbeta primers went into the PCR. Profiling relied on immunoSEQ multiplex PCR, and the TCRdb table lists in-frame clones only, not all of them. Among about 140,000 clones, less than 90% were seen once, and the ten largest hold roughly 2.5%. The chain combines TRBV2 with TRBJ1-4; unclear D gene. This TCR was recovered from a boy aged 2 to 10 in good health and CMV-seronegative. Sample: PBMCs. In nucleotides, the CDR3 is TGTGCCACCCAGAGACGCCTGGAGAATGAAAAACTGTTTTTT. Its translation: CATQRRLENEKLFF.